A single sample gave rise to the 29 T cell receptor beta chains below, sequenced in a study of T cell changes during pregnancy in multiple sclerosis. The method was immunoSEQ multiplex PCR; TCRdb's version includes in-frame clones alone and lacks a portion of them. The repertoire has about 38,000 clones, 70% to 90% of them found once; the top ten carry 0.56%. The sample consisted of CD4+ T cells from peripheral blood mononuclear cells, taken before pregnancy. These receptors all stem from a female donor with multiple sclerosis, enrolled in a pregnancy study.

About this clone: Its ends do not fully match the called genes, so a read error is possible. The chain couples TRBV6-6 to TRBJ1-1, with D uncertain. The CDR3 is made up of 15 amino acids. Per germline, CDR1 MNHNY and CDR2 SVGAGI (reference sequence). CDR3 coding DNA: TGTGCCAGCAGTAGGCTTTCGGCAGGCGACACTGCAGCTTTCTTT. Translated: CASSRLSAGDTAAFF.

V and J are TRBV21-1 and TRBJ2-1; no DNA check was done on the table's D call, TRBD1. TRBV21-1 is noted as a pseudogene. This CDR3 is 16 amino acids long. The CDR3 nucleotides are TGTGCCAGCAGCCTGCAGGGGACCCTTCCTGACAATGAGCAGTTCTTC. This codes for CASSLQGTLPDNEQFF.

The V and J genes are TRBV5-6 and TRBJ2-7; a weak D match, TRBD1 (6 bases). The V and J ends lost 2 bases and 4 bases respectively, with 7 bases between them. CDR1 and CDR2 (germline): SGHDT, YYEEEE. The CDR3 is made up of 12 amino acids. CDR3 amino acids: CASSFTGYEQYF. The CDR3 DNA reads TGTGCCAGCAGCTTTACAGGGTACGAGCAGTACTTC.

The rearrangement joins TRBV6-1 to TRBJ2-2; D might be TRBD2 (5 bases). Germline V gene lookup returns CDR1 MNHNS and CDR2 SASEGT. V shed 11 bases and J shed 2 bases, with 15 bases lying between them. The CDR3 runs to 14 residues. The CDR3: CAHKREVNTGELFF. The CDR3 DNA reads as TGTGCCCATAAGAGGGAAGTAAACACCGGGGAGCTGTTTTTT.

In nucleotides, the CDR3 is TGTGCCAGCAGCCCACCTTGGGGCAACAGGGGTTCTGGCTACACCTTC. Its translation is CASSPPWGNRGSGYTF. V is TRBV5-8 and J is TRBJ1-2; 7 nucleotides line up with TRBD1. Germline-derived CDR1 and CDR2 are SGHTS and YDEGEE. The trim removed 4 bases at V and 7 bases at J, leaving 16 bases unmatched. This CDR3 is built from 16 residues.

The chain is built from TRBV9 and TRBJ1-2; a possible D gene is TRBD1 (5 bases). Germline CDR1 and CDR2: SGDLS and YYNGEE. V was shortened by 4 bases and J by 1 base, with 14 bases between the two germline ends. The CDR3 has 15 amino acids. The CDR3 region is CASSPGRALNYGYTF. The DNA for the CDR3 is TGTGCCAGCAGCCCCGGCAGGGCGCTTAACTATGGCTACACCTTC.

This chain's CDR3 is CASSPVLVVSNTEAFF. For the CDR3, the DNA is TGTGCCAGTAGTCCCGTGTTAGTGGTATCGAACACTGAAGCTTTCTTT. This chain uses TRBV19 with TRBJ1-1; D remains unclear. Germline V gene data show CDR1 as LNHDA and CDR2 as SQIVND (reference sequence). The germline V and J ends were trimmed by 5 bases and 1 base, with 17 bases remaining between them. The CDR3 is 16 residues long.

CDR3 DNA: TGTGCCAGTTCCCCAGGGGTAGGCTACAATGAGCAGTTCTTC. This codes for CASSPGVGYNEQFF. The rearrangement links TRBV19 to TRBJ2-1; maybe TRBD1 (6 bases). Germline V lookup: CDR1 LNHDA, CDR2 SQIVND (reference sequence). With 8 bases removed from V and 3 bases from J, the gap between germline ends came to 14 bases. The CDR3 consists of 14 residues.

The chain joins TRBV5-1 to TRBJ2-7; a possible D gene is TRBD1 (6 bases). Germline V gene data show CDR1 as SGHRS and CDR2 as YFSETQ. The CDR3 runs 14 residues. Trimming shortened V by 0 bases and J by 0 bases, and 7 bases separated the two germline ends. DNA of the CDR3: TGCGCCAGCAGCTTGGACAGGGCCTCCTACGAGCAGTACTTC. It translates to CASSLDRASYEQYF. The complete variable domain, with remaining parts taken from reference TRBV5-1 and TRBJ2-7, reads KAGVTQTPRYLIKTRGQQVTLSCSPISGHRSVSWYQQTPGQGLQFLFEYFSETQRNKGNFPGRFSGRQFSNSRSEMNVSTLELGDSALYLCASSLDRASYEQYFGPGTRLTVT.

The rearrangement joins TRBV5-1 to TRBJ1-3, with 7 bases fitting TRBD1. Germline CDR1 SGHRS, CDR2 YFSETQ. With 3 bases clipped from V and 0 bases from J, the junction kept 12 bases outside the gene matches. CDR3 length equals 18 residues. CDR3 sequence: CASSWGLRGQRSGNTIYF. The CDR3 DNA is TGCGCCAGCAGCTGGGGACTTAGGGGACAGCGCTCTGGAAACACCATATATTTT. Full variable domain (rest looked up from reference TRBV5-1 and TRBJ1-3): KAGVTQTPRYLIKTRGQQVTLSCSPISGHRSVSWYQQTPGQGLQFLFEYFSETQRNKGNFPGRFSGRQFSNSRSEMNVSTLELGDSALYLCASSWGLRGQRSGNTIYFGEGSWLTVV.

This chain uses TRBV27 with TRBJ2-5, with 11 positions matching TRBD2. The CDR3 loop spans 16 amino acids. Germline V CDR1 and CDR2: MNHEY, SMNVEV (reference sequence). V lost 5 bases to trimming and J lost 4 bases; unmatched junction nucleotides: 9. For the CDR3, the DNA is TGTGCCAGCAGTAGAATGACTAGCGGGGTATTAGAGACCCAGTACTTC. Translated: CASSRMTSGVLETQYF.

The chain is built from TRBV4-3 and TRBJ2-7; TRBD2 matches at 13 bases. The CDR3 has 18 amino acids. With 4 bases clipped from V and 6 bases from J, the junction kept 15 bases outside the gene matches. The V gene's germline CDR1 is LGHNA and CDR2 YSLEER. The CDR3 nucleotides are TGCGCCAGCAGCCGAACCGGGACTAGCGGGGCGGAGGGGCTCGAGCAGTACTTC. Encoded protein: CASSRTGTSGAEGLEQYF.

This chain joins TRBV7-3 and TRBJ1-1; TRBD1 agrees at 7 bases. After removal of 4 bases from V and 8 bases from J, the junction contained 16 bases not matched to a gene. This CDR3 spans 16 amino acids. From germline, CDR1 is SGHTA and CDR2 FQGTGA. CDR3 sequence reads: CASSSNRGDRSAEAFF. The DNA of the CDR3 is TGTGCCAGCAGCTCGAACCGCGGGGACAGAAGTGCAGAAGCTTTCTTT.

This chain links TRBV5-4 with TRBJ2-1, with D perhaps matching TRBD2 (6 bases). Per the germline V gene, CDR1 is SGHNT and CDR2 is YYREEE (reference sequence). The CDR3 runs to 18 residues. Trimming pared 6 bases from V and 7 bases from J, leaving 29 bases between. The CDR3 nucleotides are TGTGCCAGCACCAATGGGGGGAGGTATAGTTGGTCGGGGAATGAGCAGTTCTTC. Protein product: CASTNGGRYSWSGNEQFF.

This chain joins TRBV5-6 and TRBJ1-6; unclear D gene. CDR1 is SGHDT and CDR2 is YYEEEE in the germline V gene. V dropped 0 bases and J dropped 8 bases, with 12 bases sitting between them. This CDR3 comprises 15 residues. The CDR3 nucleotides are TGTGCCAGCAGCTTGGACTCTAGAGGTTATTCACCCCTCCACTTT. Translation: CASSLDSRGYSPLHF.

CDR3 in amino acids: CASSTTGGSYEQYF. CDR3 in DNA: TGTGCCAGCAGCACGACAGGGGGCTCCTACGAGCAGTACTTC. This rearrangement joins TRBV7-6 to TRBJ2-7, with TRBD1 identical over 9 bases. The CDR3 extends over 14 amino acids. Germline CDR1 reads SGHVS; CDR2 reads FNYEAQ. Losses at the gene ends were 5 bases for V and 0 bases for J; bases not matched to a gene: 2.

The rearrangement links TRBV5-4 to TRBJ1-2; tentatively, D is TRBD1 (6 bases). Deletions cut 0 bases from V and 4 bases from J, with 16 bases between. There are 16 residues in the CDR3. Germline loops: CDR1 SGHNT, CDR2 YYREEE (reference sequence). The CDR3 coding sequence is TGTGCCAGCAGCTTGGGGACAGCCGTCACCTTCTATGGCTACACCTTC. Its protein is CASSLGTAVTFYGYTF.

CDR3 sequence reads: CAGGQHYEQYF. The CDR3 DNA is TGTGCCGGAGGACAGCACTACGAGCAGTACTTC. The chain links TRBV2 to TRBJ2-7, with D perhaps matching TRBD1 (6 bases). CDR1 and CDR2 (germline): SNHLY, FYNNEI. The CDR3 contains 11 residues. The V and J ends lost 11 bases and 3 bases respectively, with 11 bases between them.

This chain connects TRBV13 to TRBJ2-7; D is unresolved. The germline V and J ends were trimmed by 3 bases and 6 bases, with 9 bases remaining between them. CDR1 PRHDT and CDR2 FYEKMQ come from the germline V gene (reference sequence). This CDR3 is built from 12 residues. The CDR3 nucleotides read TGTGCCAGCAGCTTCCAGGAAGTCGAGCAGTACTTC. Protein product: CASSFQEVEQYF.

J is TRBJ1-2 and V is TRBV7-9; D not certain. The V end lost 2 bases, the J end lost 8 bases, and 15 bases lay between the germline ends. Germline CDR1 SEHNR, CDR2 FQNEAQ (reference sequence). This CDR3 has 14 amino acids. This CDR3 is CASSLPLSGAGYTF. CDR3 coding DNA: TGTGCCAGCAGCTTACCCCTATCCGGTGCGGGCTACACCTTC.

This chain links TRBV5-8 with TRBJ1-6; D gene unclear. The length of the CDR3 is 13 residues. The V end was cut by 2 bases, the J end by 7 bases, with 7 bases between. From germline, CDR1 is SGHTS and CDR2 YDEGEE. CDR3 DNA: TGTGCCAGCAGCTTTCGAGGGAATTCACCCCTCCACTTT. Protein: CASSFRGNSPLHF.

The chain combines TRBV7-9 with TRBJ2-4; 11 nucleotides agree with TRBD2. Germline V gene sequence: CDR1 SEHNR, CDR2 FQNEAQ (reference sequence). This CDR3 is built from 17 residues. Trimming removed 4 bases from V and 10 bases from J; junction bases left unmatched: 15. The CDR3 protein is CASSSTPFTSGGVIQYF. The CDR3 nucleotides are TGTGCCAGCAGCTCAACTCCTTTTACTAGCGGGGGTGTAATTCAGTACTTC.

The chain links TRBV7-2 to TRBJ1-6; 7 bases are shared with TRBD1. This CDR3 is built from 15 residues. V trimming: 3 bases; J trimming: 9 bases; junction bases outside the gene matches: 8. From germline, CDR1 is SGHTA and CDR2 FQGNSA. Written as DNA, the CDR3 is TGTGCCAGCAGCTTCCGAGACAGGGAGGCTTCACCCCTCCACTTT. This codes for CASSFRDREASPLHF.

The chain has TRBV28 and TRBJ1-2, with TRBD1 as a possible D gene (6 bases). V was pared by 11 bases and J by 8 bases, with 18 bases between. The V gene's germline CDR1 is MDHEN and CDR2 SYDVKM. CDR3 length: 12 amino acids. CDR3 loop: CAAQRQVQGYTF. The CDR3 nucleotides read TGTGCCGCACAAAGACAGGTGCAGGGCTACACCTTC.

This clone was counted a single time. The rearrangement links TRBV4-1 to TRBJ2-1; perhaps TRBD1 as D (5 bases). The CDR3 sequence is 16 residues long. Germline V CDR1 and CDR2: MGHRA, YSYEKL. Trimming left V 2 bases short and J 9 bases short, with 20 bases between. This CDR3 is CASSQFWARSQGEQFF. The CDR3 bases are TGCGCCAGCAGCCAATTTTGGGCCCGATCGCAGGGTGAGCAGTTCTTC.

The chain uses TRBV29-1 and TRBJ1-1; D gene uncertain. The CDR3 spans 15 residues. V lost 2 bases, J lost 11 bases, and 24 bases lay in between. CDR1 and CDR2 (germline): SQVTM, ANQGSEA. The CDR3, as DNA: TGCAGCGTTGAATATACCGGAAGAGTGCCGCCGGGGGCTTTCTTT. Translation: CSVEYTGRVPPGAFF.

The chain joins TRBV28 to TRBJ2-5, with D possibly TRBD2 on 5 matching bases. The V gene lost 7 bases and the J gene lost 5 bases, with 11 bases spanning the gap. The CDR3 has 12 amino acids. CDR1 MDHEN and CDR2 SYDVKM come from the germline V gene. The CDR3 is CASTSGSETQYF. CDR3 in DNA: TGTGCCAGCACCTCGGGGTCGGAGACCCAGTACTTC. Full variable domain (missing parts from reference TRBV28 and TRBJ2-5): DVKVTQSSRYLVKRTGEKVFLECVQDMDHENMFWYRQDPGLGLRLIYFSYDVKMKEKGDIPEGYSVSREKKERFSLILESASTNQTSMYLCASTSGSETQYFGPGTRLLVL.

In its sample, this clone was seen once. This chain connects TRBV30 to TRBJ1-4; 7 bases are shared with TRBD1. The CDR3 extends over 14 amino acids. Germline-derived CDR1 and CDR2 are GTSNPN and SVGIG (reference sequence). Trimming at V came to 4 bases and at J to 6 bases, leaving 8 bases not matched to a gene. CDR3 sequence (DNA): TGTGCCTGGACTAGGGGGCTGGGGGATGAAAAACTGTTTTTT. Amino acid sequence: CAWTRGLGDEKLFF.

This sequence joins TRBV7-8 and TRBJ1-1; 9 bases agree with TRBD1. CDR1 is SGHVS and CDR2 is FQNEAQ in the germline V gene. The CDR3 has 20 residues. The V segment lost 1 base and the J segment 5 bases; nucleotides outside the gene matches: 20. The CDR3 bases are TGTGCCAGCAGCTTAGTAGGCTTTAGGGGACAGGGACCCAGAAGGACTGAAGCTTTCTTT. This translates into CASSLVGFRGQGPRRTEAFF.